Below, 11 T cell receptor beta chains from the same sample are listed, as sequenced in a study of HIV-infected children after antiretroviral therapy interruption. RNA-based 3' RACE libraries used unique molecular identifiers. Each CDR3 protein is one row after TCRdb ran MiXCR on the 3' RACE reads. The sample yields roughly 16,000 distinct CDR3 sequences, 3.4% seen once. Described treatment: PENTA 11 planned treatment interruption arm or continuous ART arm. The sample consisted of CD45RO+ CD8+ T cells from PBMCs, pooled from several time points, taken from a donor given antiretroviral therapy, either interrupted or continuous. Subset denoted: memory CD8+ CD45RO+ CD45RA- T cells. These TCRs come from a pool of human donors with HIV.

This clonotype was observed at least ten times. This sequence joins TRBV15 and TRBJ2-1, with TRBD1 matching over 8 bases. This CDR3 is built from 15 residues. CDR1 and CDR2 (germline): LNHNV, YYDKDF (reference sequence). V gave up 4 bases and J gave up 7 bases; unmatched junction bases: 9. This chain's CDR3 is CATSTTGDAGNEQFF. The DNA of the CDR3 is TGTGCCACCAGCACGACAGGGGATGCAGGGAATGAGCAGTTCTTC.

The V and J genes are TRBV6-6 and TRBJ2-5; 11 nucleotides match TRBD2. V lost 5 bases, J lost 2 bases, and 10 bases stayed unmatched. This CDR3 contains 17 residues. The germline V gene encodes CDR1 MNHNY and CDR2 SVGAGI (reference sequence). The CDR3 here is CASSRLAGGNAQETQYF. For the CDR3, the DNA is TGTGCCAGCAGTCGCCTAGCGGGGGGCAACGCTCAAGAGACCCAGTACTTC.

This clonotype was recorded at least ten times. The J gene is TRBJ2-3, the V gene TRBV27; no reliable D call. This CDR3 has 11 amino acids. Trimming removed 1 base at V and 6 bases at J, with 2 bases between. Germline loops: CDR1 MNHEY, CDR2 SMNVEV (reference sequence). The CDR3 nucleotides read TGTGCCAGCAGTTTATTTGATACGCAGTATTTT. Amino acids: CASSLFDTQYF.

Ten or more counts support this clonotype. Here the CDR3 DNA reads TGTGCCAGCTGTCTGACAGGGAGTTTCGCCAATGAGCAGTTCTTC. Translation gives CASCLTGSFANEQFF. The rearrangement links TRBV7-9 to TRBJ2-1; 7 bases map to TRBD1. From germline, CDR1 is SEHNR and CDR2 FQNEAQ (reference sequence). After removal of 8 bases from V and 6 bases from J, the junction contained 13 bases not matched to a gene. The CDR3 consists of 15 residues.

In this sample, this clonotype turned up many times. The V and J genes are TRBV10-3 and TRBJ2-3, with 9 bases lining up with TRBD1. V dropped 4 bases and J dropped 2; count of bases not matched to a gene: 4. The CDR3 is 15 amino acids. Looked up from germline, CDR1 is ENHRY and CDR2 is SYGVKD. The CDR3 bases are TGTGCCATCAGTGTTGGGACAGGGAACACAGATACGCAGTATTTT. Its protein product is CAISVGTGNTDTQYF.

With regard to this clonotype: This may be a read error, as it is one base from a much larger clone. Here the CDR3 DNA reads TGCAGTGCTGGAGAGTCTAGCGGGGTGCATGAGCAGTTCTTC. Encoded protein: CSAGESSGVHEQFF. The V and J genes are TRBV20-1 and TRBJ2-1; 9 bases align to TRBD2. Germline lookup yields CDR1 DFQATT and CDR2 SNEGSKA (reference sequence). CDR3 length: 14 residues.

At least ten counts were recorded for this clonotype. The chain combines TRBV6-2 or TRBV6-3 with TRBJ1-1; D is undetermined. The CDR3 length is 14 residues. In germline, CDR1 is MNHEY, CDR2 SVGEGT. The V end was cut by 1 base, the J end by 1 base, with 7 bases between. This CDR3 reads CASSYLETNTEAFF. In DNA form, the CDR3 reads TGTGCCAGCAGTTACTTGGAGACGAACACTGAAGCTTTCTTT.

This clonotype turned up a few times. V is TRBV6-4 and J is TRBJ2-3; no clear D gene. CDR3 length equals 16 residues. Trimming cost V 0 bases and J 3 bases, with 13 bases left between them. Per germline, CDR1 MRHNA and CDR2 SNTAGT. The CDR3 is CASSDSTDTPTDTQYF. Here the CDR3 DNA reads TGTGCCAGCAGTGACTCGACCGACACGCCGACAGATACGCAGTATTTT.

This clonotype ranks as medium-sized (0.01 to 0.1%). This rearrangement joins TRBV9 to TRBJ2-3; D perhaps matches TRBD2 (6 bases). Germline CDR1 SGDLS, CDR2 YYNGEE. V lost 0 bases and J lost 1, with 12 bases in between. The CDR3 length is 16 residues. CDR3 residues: CASSVGLSGRTDTQYF. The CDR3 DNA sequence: TGTGCCAGCAGCGTAGGTCTGAGCGGGCGCACAGATACGCAGTATTTT.

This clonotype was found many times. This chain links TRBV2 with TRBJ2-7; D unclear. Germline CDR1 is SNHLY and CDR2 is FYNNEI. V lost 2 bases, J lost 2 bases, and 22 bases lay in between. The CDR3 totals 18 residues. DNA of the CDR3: TGTGCCAGCAGTGAATCTCACAGCTCAAAACTTGGGGCCTACGAGCAGTACTTC. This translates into CASSESHSSKLGAYEQYF.

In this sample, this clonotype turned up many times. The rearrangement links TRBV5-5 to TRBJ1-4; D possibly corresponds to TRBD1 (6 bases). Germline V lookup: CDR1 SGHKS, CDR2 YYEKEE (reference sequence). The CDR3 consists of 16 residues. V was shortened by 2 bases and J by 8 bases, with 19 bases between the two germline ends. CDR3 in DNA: TGTGCCAGCAGCTTAGGAGGCGCTGGGGGCCACGAAAAACTGTTTTTT. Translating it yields CASSLGGAGGHEKLFF. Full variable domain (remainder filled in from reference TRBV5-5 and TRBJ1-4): DAGVTQSPTHLIKTRGQQVTLRCSPISGHKSVSWYQQVLGQGPQFIFQYYEKEERGRGNFPDRFSARQFPNYSSELNVNALLLGDSALYLCASSLGGAGGHEKLFFGSGTQLSVL.